The 22 T cell receptor beta chains below come from one sample, sequenced in a study of blood T cell repertoires in COVID-19 (dated by TCRdb to 2020 to 2022). The library came from the immunoSEQ multiplex PCR assay. TCRdb provides this immuneACCESS table in a form limited to in-frame rearrangements. Some clones are lacking; in checked studies, under half of them reflect an unresolved V gene, and why the rest are absent is not known. The sample includes around 150,000 clones, with about 88% observed a single time. Less than 10% of the sample is in the top ten clones. Material: peripheral blood. The receptors come from an older woman with COVID-19, enrolled during active disease.

This clone appeared a few times. This chain connects TRBV19 to TRBJ1-3, with 8 bases identical to TRBD1. The trim removed 2 bases at V and 3 bases at J, leaving 15 bases unmatched. This CDR3 comprises 19 residues. Germline V gene data show CDR1 as LNHDA and CDR2 as SQIVND (reference sequence). In DNA, the CDR3 is TGTGCCAGTAGTATACTTGGACAGGGTCGTCGTTTTGGTGGAAACACCATATATTTT. It yields the protein CASSILGQGRRFGGNTIYF.

The chain links TRBV11-3 to TRBJ2-5; tentative D call: TRBD1 (5 bases). V lost 5 bases, J lost 5 bases, and 15 bases lay in between. Germline loops: CDR1 SGHNT, CDR2 YENEEA. This CDR3 has 14 residues. CDR3 nucleotide sequence: TGTGCCAGCAGCCCTAGGGGCCATACTGAGACCCAGTACTTC. Its protein product is CASSPRGHTETQYF.

The count of this clone is one. The CDR3 coding sequence is TGCGCCAGCAGTGAATCCAGGACAGTGAACACTGAAGCTTTCTTT. It specifies CASSESRTVNTEAFF. V usage is TRBV10-1 and J usage is TRBJ1-1; D is possibly TRBD1 (6 bases). Trimming removed 3 bases at V and 0 bases at J, with 11 bases between. This CDR3 has 15 residues. CDR1 is WNHNN and CDR2 is SYGVQD in the germline V gene (reference sequence).

The V and J genes are TRBV29-1 and TRBJ2-2; unclear D gene. There are 11 residues in the CDR3. V lost 5 bases and J 6 bases, leaving 7 bases between the germline ends. Germline loops: CDR1 SQVTM, CDR2 ANQGSEA. The CDR3 DNA reads as TGCAGCGTTCTAGTTCCCGGGGAGCTGTTTTTT. Translation gives CSVLVPGELFF.

The rearrangement joins TRBV5-1 to TRBJ1-2, with 9 bases matching TRBD1. CDR1 is SGHRS and CDR2 is YFSETQ in the germline V gene. The CDR3 is made up of 13 amino acids. The V gene end was trimmed by 2 bases and the J gene end by 8 bases; junction bases not matched to a gene: 4. CDR3 bases: TGCGCCAGCAGCTTACAGGGGGCTGGGGGCTACACCTTC. Amino acid sequence: CASSLQGAGGYTF.

This chain uses TRBV14 with TRBJ1-4; TRBD1 matches 7 bases. Per germline, CDR1 SGHDN and CDR2 FVKESK. V shed 3 bases and J 8 bases; nucleotides not matched to a gene: 9. This CDR3 is built from 15 residues. CDR3 sequence (DNA): TGTGCCAGCAGCCAGTTCCAGGGGGTGACGGAAAAACTGTTTTTT. Its translation is CASSQFQGVTEKLFF. The entire variable domain, with the rest obtained from reference TRBV14 and TRBJ1-4, is as follows: EAGVTQFPSHSVIEKGQTVTLRCDPISGHDNLYWYRRVMGKEIKFLLHFVKESKQDESGMPNNRFLAERTGGTYSTLKVQPAELEDSGVYFCASSQFQGVTEKLFFGSGTQLSVL.

J is TRBJ2-1 and V is TRBV18; weak D call: TRBD2 (7 bases). Deletions cut 2 bases from V and 3 bases from J, with 11 bases between. CDR3 length: 15 amino acids. CDR1 and CDR2 (germline): KGHSH, LQKENI. This CDR3 is CASSPGEGGYNEQFF. For the CDR3, the DNA is TGTGCCAGCTCACCAGGGGAGGGGGGCTACAATGAGCAGTTCTTC.

This chain's CDR3 is CASPSGRASNEQFF. In DNA form, the CDR3 reads TGTGCCAGCCCTAGCGGGAGGGCCTCGAATGAGCAGTTCTTC. The chain employs TRBV2 and TRBJ2-1; TRBD2 agrees at 12 bases. With V trimmed by 8 bases and J by 7 bases, 6 bases remained unmatched. This CDR3 is 14 amino acids long. CDR1 is SNHLY and CDR2 is FYNNEI in the germline V gene.

The genes are TRBV6-6 and TRBJ2-5; D not resolved. CDR1 is MNHNY and CDR2 is SVGAGI in the germline V gene (reference sequence). V lost 7 bases and J 2 bases, leaving 11 bases between the germline ends. The CDR3 totals 13 residues. The CDR3 reads CASMKQRQETQYF. As DNA, the CDR3 is TGTGCCAGCATGAAGCAGCGTCAAGAGACCCAGTACTTC.

V usage is TRBV3-1 (or the pseudogene TRBV3-2) and J usage is TRBJ1-1; D is unresolved. This CDR3 is 17 amino acids long. Germline CDR1 reads LGHDT; CDR2 reads YNNKEL (reference sequence). V lost 0 bases to trimming and J lost 0 bases, with 14 bases between them. CDR3 nucleotides: TGTGCCAGCAGCCAAGATCGGTCCGGGAATGTGAACACTGAAGCTTTCTTT. Its protein is CASSQDRSGNVNTEAFF.

The chain combines TRBV27 with TRBJ1-2; weak D call: TRBD1 (5 bases). The CDR3 runs 15 residues. Germline CDR1 reads MNHEY; CDR2 reads SMNVEV (reference sequence). The V and J ends lost 0 bases and 4 bases respectively, with 12 bases between them. CDR3 sequence (DNA): TGTGCCAGCAGTTTATCGATTATGGGGCCCTATGGCTACACCTTC. Translated: CASSLSIMGPYGYTF.

V and J are TRBV7-9 and TRBJ2-2, with D maybe TRBD2 (5 bases). Germline values: CDR1 SEHNR, CDR2 FQNEAQ (reference sequence). The ends were cut back, 1 base at V and 1 base at J, with 10 bases in the middle. The CDR3 sequence is 16 residues long. The CDR3 loop is CASSLVGGRNTGELFF. In DNA, the CDR3 is TGTGCCAGCAGCTTAGTGGGCGGGCGGAACACCGGGGAGCTGTTTTTT.

This clone was detected once. The same CDR3 arises from other DNA sequences in this sample as well. The rearrangement joins TRBV3-1 (or the pseudogene TRBV3-2) to TRBJ1-2; D is unclear. The CDR3 totals 12 residues. Germline loops: CDR1 LGHDT, CDR2 YNNKEL (reference sequence). V lost 1 base to trimming and J lost 5 bases, with 5 bases between them. The DNA for the CDR3 is TGTGCCAGCAGCCAAGGAGTGTATGGCTACACCTTC. Translating gives CASSQGVYGYTF.

The chain is built from TRBV25-1 and TRBJ1-2; 9 bases map to TRBD1. V was clipped by 6 bases and J by 2 bases; unmatched bases: 10. The CDR3 has 16 amino acids. The germline gives CDR1 MGHDK, CDR2 SYGVNS. The DNA of the CDR3 is TGTGCCAGCAGCTGGCCTTCGGACAGGGGAAACTATGGCTACACCTTC. It yields the protein CASSWPSDRGNYGYTF.

A single count supports this clone. V and J are TRBV7-9 and TRBJ1-3; 9 bases fit TRBD1. Trimming removed 4 bases from V and 0 bases from J; junction bases left unmatched: 13. The V gene's germline CDR1 is SEHNR and CDR2 FQNEAQ (reference sequence). The length of the CDR3 is 19 residues. The CDR3 bases are TGTGCCAGCAGCTCAATTCCGGGACAGGGAGAGAGCTCTGGAAACACCATATATTTT. This translates into CASSSIPGQGESSGNTIYF.

The chain links TRBV7-9 to TRBJ2-3; D is possibly TRBD2 (5 bases). This CDR3 comprises 15 residues. Germline V lookup: CDR1 SEHNR, CDR2 FQNEAQ (reference sequence). V lost 6 bases and J 2 bases, leaving 15 bases between the germline ends. This chain's CDR3 is CASSRGGLNTDTQYF. DNA for the CDR3: TGTGCCAGCAGTCGAGGCGGGCTAAACACAGATACGCAGTATTTT.

V and J are TRBV3-1 (or the pseudogene TRBV3-2) and TRBJ2-1; 7 bases align to TRBD1. Trimming at V came to 0 bases and at J to 4 bases, leaving 3 bases not matched to a gene. Per the germline V gene, CDR1 is LGHDT and CDR2 is YNNKEL (reference sequence). CDR3 length: 15 residues. This chain's CDR3 is CASSQDGTAYNEQFF. CDR3 DNA: TGTGCCAGCAGCCAAGACGGGACAGCATACAATGAGCAGTTCTTC.

This clone has only a few counts. The genes are TRBV7-9 and TRBJ2-3, with unresolved D. V was clipped by 4 bases and J by 5 bases, with 7 bases between them. Germline CDR1 reads SEHNR; CDR2 reads FQNEAQ (reference sequence). The CDR3 extends over 12 amino acids. The chain's CDR3 is CASSSRIDTQYF. Written as DNA, the CDR3 is TGTGCCAGCAGCTCTCGTATAGATACGCAGTATTTT.

The chain carries TRBV5-1 and TRBJ2-1; a possible D gene is TRBD2 (5 bases). The CDR3 length is 15 residues. CDR1 SGHRS and CDR2 YFSETQ come from the germline V gene. Trimming left V 5 bases short and J 0 bases short, with 12 bases between. Written as DNA, the CDR3 is TGCGCCAGCAGATTAGCGTTAAGCTCCTACAATGAGCAGTTCTTC. Translating it yields CASRLALSSYNEQFF.

The chain links TRBV6-6 to TRBJ1-2; possible D gene TRBD1, 6 bases. The CDR3 contains 14 residues. Germline CDR1 reads MNHNY; CDR2 reads SVGAGI (reference sequence). V was clipped by 10 bases and J by 8 bases, with 23 bases between them. The CDR3 sequence is CATTGTLTSGGYTF. CDR3 nucleotide sequence: TGTGCCACCACCGGGACACTAACTTCGGGGGGCTACACCTTC.

The V call is TRBV19, the J call TRBJ2-1; D might be TRBD2 (6 bases). V gave up 6 bases and J gave up 0 bases, with 21 bases separating them. CDR3 length equals 18 residues. Germline V gene data show CDR1 as LNHDA and CDR2 as SQIVND (reference sequence). In DNA, the CDR3 is TGTGCCAGTAGGGCCCGTGGGTTTGCGGGGAGCTCCTACAATGAGCAGTTCTTC. Amino acids: CASRARGFAGSSYNEQFF.

In this sample, this clone turned up once. This rearrangement joins TRBV12-3 or TRBV12-4 to TRBJ1-2; tentative D call: TRBD1 (5 bases). The germline V and J ends were trimmed by 4 bases and 4 bases, with 10 bases remaining between them. This CDR3 has 13 amino acids. DNA for the CDR3: TGTGCCAGCAGTTCGCAGGGCTTCTATGGCTACACCTTC. The encoded protein is CASSSQGFYGYTF.